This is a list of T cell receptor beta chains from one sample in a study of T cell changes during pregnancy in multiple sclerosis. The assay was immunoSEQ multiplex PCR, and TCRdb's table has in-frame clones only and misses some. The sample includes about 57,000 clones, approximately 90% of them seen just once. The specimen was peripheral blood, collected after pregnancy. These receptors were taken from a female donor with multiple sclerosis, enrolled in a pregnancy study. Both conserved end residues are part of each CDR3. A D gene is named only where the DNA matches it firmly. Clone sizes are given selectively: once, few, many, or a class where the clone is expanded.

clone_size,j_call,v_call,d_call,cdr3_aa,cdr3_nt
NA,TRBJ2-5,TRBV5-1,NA,CASSLGQGGTQYF,TGCGCCAGCAGCTTGGGCCAGGGGGGGACCCAGTACTTC
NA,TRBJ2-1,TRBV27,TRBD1,CASTHRGSYNEQFF,TGTGCCAGCACGCACAGGGGGTCCTACAATGAGCAGTTCTTC
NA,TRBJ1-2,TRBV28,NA,CASRRDNRGYTF,TGTGCCAGCAGGAGGGACAACCGGGGCTACACCTTC
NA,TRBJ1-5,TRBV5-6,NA,CASSLWGVHQPQHF,TGTGCCAGCAGCTTATGGGGGGTCCATCAGCCCCAGCATTTT
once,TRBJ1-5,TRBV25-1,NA,CASKEWYHSNQPQHF,TGTGCCAGCAAGGAGTGGTACCATAGCAATCAGCCCCAGCATTTT
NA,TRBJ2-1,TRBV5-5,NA,CASSLQEYNEQFF,TGTGCCAGCAGCTTACAGGAATACAATGAGCAGTTCTTC
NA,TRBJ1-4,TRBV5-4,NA,CASSLGGLNEKLFF,TGTGCCAGCAGCTTGGGGGGCCTTAATGAAAAACTGTTTTTT
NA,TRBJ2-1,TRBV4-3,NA,CASSQVRTLANEQFF,TGCGCCAGCAGCCAAGTTCGAACCCTAGCAAATGAGCAGTTCTTC
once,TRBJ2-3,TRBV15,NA,CATSRDRNRRTDTQYF,TGTGCCACCAGCAGAGACAGGAACCGCCGCACAGATACGCAGTATTTT
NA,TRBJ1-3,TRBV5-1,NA,CASSLVGGRNTIYF,TGCGCCAGCAGCTTGGTGGGAGGAAGAAACACCATATATTTT
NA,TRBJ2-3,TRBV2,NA,CASSQATDTQYF,TGTGCCAGCAGCCAGGCCACAGATACGCAGTATTTT
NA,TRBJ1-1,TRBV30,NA,CASKEYSEAFFGQPFF,NA
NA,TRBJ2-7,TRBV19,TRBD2,CASSYGLAGSREQYF,TGTGCCAGTAGTTACGGACTAGCGGGGTCGAGGGAGCAGTACTTC
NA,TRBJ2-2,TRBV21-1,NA,CASSTLSAGGPVGELFF,TGTGCCAGCAGCACACTCTCCGCCGGGGGGCCGGTCGGGGAGCTGTTTTTT
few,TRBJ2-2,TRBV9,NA,CASSVATGLNTGELFF,TGTGCCAGCAGCGTAGCTACAGGGCTCAACACCGGGGAGCTGTTTTTT
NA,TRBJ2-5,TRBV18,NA,CASSPSDRRETQYF,TGTGCCAGCTCACCATCCGACAGAAGGGAGACCCAGTACTTC
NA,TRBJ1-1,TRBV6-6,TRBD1,CASRAGTGVMNTEAFF,TGTGCCAGCAGAGCCGGGACAGGGGTTATGAACACTGAAGCTTTCTTT
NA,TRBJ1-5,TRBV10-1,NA,CASRGRQRNQPQHF,TGCGCCAGCAGGGGTCGACAACGCAATCAGCCCCAGCATTTT
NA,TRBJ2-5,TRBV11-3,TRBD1,CASSPGQGPQETQYF,TGTGCCAGCAGCCCGGGACAGGGGCCCCAAGAGACCCAGTACTTC
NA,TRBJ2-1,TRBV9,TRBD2,CASSVELAGGPDYNEQFF,TGTGCCAGCAGCGTAGAACTAGCGGGGGGGCCGGATTACAATGAGCAGTTCTTC
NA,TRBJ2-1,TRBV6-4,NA,CASSVRTAYSYNEQFF,TGTGCCAGCAGTGTTAGGACAGCTTACTCCTACAATGAGCAGTTCTTC
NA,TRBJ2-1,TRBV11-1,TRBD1,CASSFPGGRNEQFF,TGTGCCAGCAGCTTTCCAGGGGGCCGTAATGAGCAGTTCTTC
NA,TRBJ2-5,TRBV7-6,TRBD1,CASSFGQGRPETQYF,TGTGCCAGCAGCTTTGGACAGGGACGTCCAGAGACCCAGTACTTC
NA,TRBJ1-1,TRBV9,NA,CASSPTGFNTEAFF,TGTGCCAGCAGCCCGACGGGGTTCAACACTGAAGCTTTCTTT
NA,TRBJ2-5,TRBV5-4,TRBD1,CASSWTGAETQYF,TGTGCCAGCAGCTGGACAGGGGCAGAGACCCAGTACTTC
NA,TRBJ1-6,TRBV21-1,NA,CASSHRDWRSPLHF,TGTGCCAGCAGCCACAGGGATTGGCGTTCACCCCTCCACTTT
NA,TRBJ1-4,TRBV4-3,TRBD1,CASSGFWTGGRTNEKLFF,TGCGCCAGCAGCGGGTTTTGGACAGGGGGAAGAACTAATGAAAAACTGTTTTTT
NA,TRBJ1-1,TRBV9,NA,CASSVVGGANTEAFF,TGTGCCAGCAGCGTAGTTGGAGGGGCGAACACTGAAGCTTTCTTT
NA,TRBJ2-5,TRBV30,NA,CAWSVLEAQTQYF,TGTGCCTGGAGTGTTCTGGAGGCGCAGACCCAGTACTTC
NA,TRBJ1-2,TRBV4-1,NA,CASSQTGTMQGYTF,TGCGCCAGCAGCCAGACCGGGACTATGCAAGGCTACACCTTC
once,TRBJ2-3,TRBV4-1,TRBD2,CASSQRTSGFTDTQYF,TGCGCCAGCAGCCAAAGGACTAGCGGTTTCACAGATACGCAGTATTTT
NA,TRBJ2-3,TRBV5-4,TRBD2,CASSSGGSGTRDTQYF,TGTGCCAGCAGCTCGGGGGGGTCGGGGACTCGGGATACGCAGTATTTT
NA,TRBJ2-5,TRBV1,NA,CTSSRVRWGGWETQYF,TGCACCAGCAGCCGGGTTAGGTGGGGGGGGTGGGAGACCCAGTACTTC
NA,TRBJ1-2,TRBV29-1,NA,CSVEAAGGYGYTF,TGCAGCGTTGAAGCGGCCGGGGGCTATGGCTACACCTTC
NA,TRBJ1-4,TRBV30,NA,CAWREEHRAGTNEKLFF,TGTGCCTGGAGGGAGGAACACAGGGCAGGGACTAATGAAAAACTGTTTTTT
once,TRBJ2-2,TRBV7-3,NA,CASRPAGELFF,TGTGCCAGCAGGCCAGCGGGGGAGCTGTTTTTT
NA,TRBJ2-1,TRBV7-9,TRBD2,CASSLSLAGMYNEQFF,TGTGCCAGCAGCTTAAGCCTAGCGGGGATGTACAATGAGCAGTTCTTC
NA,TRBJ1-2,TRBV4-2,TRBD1,CASSQERGRDYGYTF,TGTGCCAGCAGCCAAGAGAGGGGGCGTGACTATGGCTACACCTTC
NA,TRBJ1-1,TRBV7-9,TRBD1,CASNPGQGAIEAFF,TGTGCCAGCAACCCTGGACAGGGGGCGATTGAAGCTTTCTTT
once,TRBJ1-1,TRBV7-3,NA,CASSLTPGLNTEAFF,TGTGCCAGCAGCTTAACTCCGGGACTAAATACTGAAGCTTTCTTT
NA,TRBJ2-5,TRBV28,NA,CASTLRGTETQYF,TGTGCCAGCACCCTCAGGGGAACGGAGACCCAGTACTTC
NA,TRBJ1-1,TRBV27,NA,CASSLGRGYTEAFF,TGTGCCAGCAGTTTAGGCAGGGGATACACTGAAGCTTTCTTT
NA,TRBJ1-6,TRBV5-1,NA,CASRDEVNSPLHF,TGCGCCAGCAGAGATGAGGTGAATTCACCCCTCCACTTT
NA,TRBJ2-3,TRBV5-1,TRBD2,CASSPGLAGVGTDTQYF,TGCGCCAGCAGCCCGGGACTAGCGGGGGTCGGCACAGATACGCAGTATTTT
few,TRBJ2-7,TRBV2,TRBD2,CASSYDRTSGGSYEQYF,TGTGCCAGCAGTTACGACCGGACTAGCGGGGGCTCCTACGAGCAGTACTTC
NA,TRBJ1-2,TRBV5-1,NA,CASSGSAGDYGYTF,TGCGCCAGCAGCGGGTCGGCAGGGGACTATGGCTACACCTTC
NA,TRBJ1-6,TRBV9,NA,CASSGAVNSPLHF,TGTGCCAGCAGCGGGGCAGTTAATTCACCCCTCCACTTT
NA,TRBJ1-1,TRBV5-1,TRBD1,CASSLMSGGDGTEAFF,TGCGCCAGCAGCTTGATGTCAGGGGGCGATGGTACTGAAGCTTTCTTT
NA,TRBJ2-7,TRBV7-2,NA,CASCEIPGREQYF,TGTGCCAGCTGTGAGATCCCGGGTCGCGAGCAGTACTTC
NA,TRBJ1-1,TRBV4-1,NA,CASSNSVNTEAFF,TGCGCCAGCAGCAACTCGGTCAACACTGAAGCTTTCTTT
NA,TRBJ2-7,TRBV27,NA,CASSASWGETSYEQYF,TGTGCCAGCAGCGCTTCGTGGGGGGAAACCTCCTACGAGCAGTACTTC
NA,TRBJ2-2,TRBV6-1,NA,CASRLSISNTGELFF,TGTGCCAGCAGACTTAGTATCTCGAACACCGGGGAGCTGTTTTTT
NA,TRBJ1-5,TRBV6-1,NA,CASSEAPGFSNQPQHF,TGTGCCAGCAGTGAAGCGCCCGGGTTTAGCAATCAGCCCCAGCATTTT
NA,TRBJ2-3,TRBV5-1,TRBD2,CASSTLGSGGQGDTQYF,TGCGCCAGCAGCACCCTAGGTTCGGGGGGGCAGGGAGATACGCAGTATTTT
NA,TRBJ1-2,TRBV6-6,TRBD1,CASRQTGANGYTF,TGTGCCAGCAGGCAGACAGGGGCTAATGGCTACACCTTC
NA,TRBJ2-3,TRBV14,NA,CASSLNRPFISTDTQYF,TGTGCCAGCAGCCTAAACAGGCCTTTTATAAGCACAGATACGCAGTATTTT
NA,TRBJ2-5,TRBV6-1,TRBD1,CASRPYRGVEETQYF,TGTGCCAGCAGGCCCTACAGGGGGGTCGAAGAGACCCAGTACTTC
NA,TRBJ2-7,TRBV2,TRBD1,CAIRTGGSGEQYF,TGTGCCATCAGGACAGGGGGTTCCGGCGAGCAGTACTTC
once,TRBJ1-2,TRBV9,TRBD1,CASSIRGDRGSYGYTF,TGTGCCAGCAGCATCCGCGGGGACAGGGGAAGCTATGGCTACACCTTC